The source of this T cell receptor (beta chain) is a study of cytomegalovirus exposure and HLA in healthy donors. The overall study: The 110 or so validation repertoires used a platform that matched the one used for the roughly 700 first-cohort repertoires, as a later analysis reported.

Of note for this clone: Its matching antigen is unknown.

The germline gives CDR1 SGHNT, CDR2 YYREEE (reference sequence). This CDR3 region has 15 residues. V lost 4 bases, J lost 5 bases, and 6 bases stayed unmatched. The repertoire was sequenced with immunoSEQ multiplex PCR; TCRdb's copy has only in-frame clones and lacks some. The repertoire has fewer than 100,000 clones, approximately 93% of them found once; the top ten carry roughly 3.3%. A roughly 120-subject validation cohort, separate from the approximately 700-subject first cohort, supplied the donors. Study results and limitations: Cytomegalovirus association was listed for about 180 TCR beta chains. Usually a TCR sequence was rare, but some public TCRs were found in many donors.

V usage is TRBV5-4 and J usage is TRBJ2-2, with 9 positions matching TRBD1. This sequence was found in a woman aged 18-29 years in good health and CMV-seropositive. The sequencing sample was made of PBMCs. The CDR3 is CASSPTGGGTGELFF. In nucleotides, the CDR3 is TGTGCCAGCAGCCCGACAGGGGGAGGAACCGGGGAGCTGTTTTTT.